The 3 T cell receptor beta chains below all came from one sample that was sequenced in a study of blood T cell repertoires in COVID-19. TCRdb's copy holds only in-frame clones and misses some; the assay was immunoSEQ multiplex PCR. The table records about 290,000 clones, approximately 90% of them present only once. Source material: peripheral blood. Every receptor here comes from a man aged 35 to 55 with acute or convalescent COVID-19.

V is TRBV6-5 and J is TRBJ1-5, with D possibly TRBD1 on 6 matching bases. Trimming shortened V by 6 bases and J by 7 bases, and 19 bases separated the two germline ends. Germline CDR1 and CDR2: MNHEY and SVGAGI. The CDR3 loop spans 15 amino acids. The CDR3 DNA is TGTGCCAGCAGCCCGGGGACACCTAAAAGGCAGCCCCAGCATTTT. Protein sequence: CASSPGTPKRQPQHF.

The CDR3 spells CAIGSLAGGTEQYF. The CDR3 coding sequence is TGTGCCATCGGTAGTTTGGCAGGGGGAACGGAGCAGTACTTC. The gene calls are TRBV10-3 and TRBJ2-7, with 7 bases matching TRBD1. Germline CDR1 reads ENHRY; CDR2 reads SYGVKD. CDR3 size: 14 residues. Trimming took 8 bases from V and 7 from J; bases not matched to a gene: 14.

The V call is TRBV7-8, the J call TRBJ2-3; 12 nucleotides agree with TRBD2. The germline gives CDR1 SGHVS, CDR2 FQNEAQ. This CDR3 has 17 amino acids. V shed 1 base, J shed 0 bases, and the junction held 2 bases outside the gene matches. The CDR3 DNA reads as TGTGCCAGCAGCTTAGGGACTAGCGGGACTAGCACAGATACGCAGTATTTT. This translates into CASSLGTSGTSTDTQYF. Drawing the rest from reference TRBV7-8 and TRBJ2-3, the complete variable domain is GAGVSQSPRYKVAKRGQDVALRCDPISGHVSLFWYQQALGQGPEFLTYFQNEAQLDKSGLPSDRFFAERPEGSVSTLKIQRTQQEDSAVYLCASSLGTSGTSTDTQYFGPGTRLTVL.